The 15 T cell receptor beta chains below come from one sample, sequenced in a study of circulating tumor DNA in untreated peripheral T-cell lymphoma. The data were produced by immunoSEQ multiplex PCR, yet TCRdb's version contains in-frame clones alone and is incomplete. Among 2,000 to 2,500 clones listed, 69% were seen once. The sample taken for sequencing was tumor tissue. The receptor set was obtained from a human donor with peripheral T-cell lymphoma.

In the case of this clone: Relative to the germline gene, one junction end is altered; a read error may explain this. The CDR3 here is CASSLVDGRNTIYF. Written as DNA, the CDR3 is TGCGCCAGCAGTTTGGTGGACGGGAGAAACACCATATATTTT. The chain joins TRBV5-1 to TRBJ1-3; D ambiguous. CDR3 length: 14 residues. CDR1 is SGHRS, CDR2 YFSETQ, per germline.

J is TRBJ2-1 and V is TRBV5-1; possibly TRBD1 or TRBD2 for D (6 bases each). The V end was cut by 2 bases, the J end by 7 bases, with 16 bases between. The CDR3 covers 15 residues. Germline V lookup: CDR1 SGHRS, CDR2 YFSETQ. The CDR3 bases are TGCGCCAGCAGCTTAGGGGGGATCCCTAGGAATGAGCAGTTCTTC. Protein: CASSLGGIPRNEQFF.

The chain employs TRBV11-3 and TRBJ2-1; 9 nucleotides agree with TRBD2. The CDR3 has 14 amino acids. The germline gives CDR1 SGHNT, CDR2 YENEEA. Trimming took 4 bases from V and 9 from J; bases not matched to a gene: 7. CDR3 nucleotides: TGTGCCAGCAGCTCCAGCGGGGGGAATGGTGAGCAGTTCTTC. Translated, it gives CASSSSGGNGEQFF. Full variable domain (outside the CDR3, taken from reference TRBV11-3 and TRBJ2-1): EAGVVQSPRYKIIEKKQPVAFWCNPISGHNTLYWYLQNLGQGPELLIRYENEEAVDDSQLPKDRFSAERLKGVDSTLKIQPAELGDSAVYLCASSSSGGNGEQFFGPGTRLTVL.

By sample fraction, this clone is medium-sized. This chain uses TRBV18 with TRBJ1-1; 10 positions agree with TRBD1. After removal of 2 bases from V and 6 bases from J, the junction contained 6 bases not matched to a gene. This CDR3 has 15 residues. The V gene's germline CDR1 is KGHSH and CDR2 LQKENI. Here the CDR3 DNA reads TGTGCCAGCTCACCAGGGGGACAGGGGCGAGCTGAAGCTTTCTTT. Protein product: CASSPGGQGRAEAFF. Supplemented by reference TRBV18 and TRBJ1-1, the full variable domain reads NAGVMQNPRHLVRRRGQEARLRCSPMKGHSHVYWYRQLPEEGLKFMVYLQKENIIDESGMPKERFSAEFPKEGPSILRIQQVVRGDSAAYFCASSPGGQGRAEAFFGQGTRLTVV.

CDR3 loop: CASSIDRGVGTEAFF. CDR3 bases: TGTGCCAGCAGCATAGACAGGGGAGTAGGGACTGAAGCTTTCTTT. The gene calls are TRBV6-8 and TRBJ1-1; 8 bases are a match to TRBD1. V was pared by 6 bases and J by 5 bases, with 11 bases of the junction left unmatched. The CDR3 has 15 amino acids. Germline CDR1 MNHGY, CDR2 SAAAGT.

This clone has a handful of counts. The germline gene is not matched at one end of the junction; a read error may be the cause. The J gene is TRBJ1-3, the V gene TRBV19; unclear D gene. CDR1 LNHDA and CDR2 SQIVND come from the germline V gene (reference sequence). The CDR3 sequence is 16 residues long. As DNA, the CDR3 is TGTGTCAGTAGTATAGTAGCCGATGCCTCTGGAAACACCATATATTTT. It specifies CVSSIVADASGNTIYF.

The chain couples TRBV19 to TRBJ1-2; TRBD1 agrees at 8 bases. Germline lookup yields CDR1 LNHDA and CDR2 SQIVND (reference sequence). The CDR3 consists of 14 residues. The V segment lost 5 bases and the J segment 8 bases; nucleotides outside the gene matches: 10. The CDR3 DNA reads as TGTGCCAGTAGTTGGACAGGGAAGGGTTGGGGCTACACCTTC. Residues: CASSWTGKGWGYTF.

The V gene is TRBV29-1, the J gene TRBJ1-2; unclear D gene. The V gene lost 3 bases and the J gene lost 3 bases, with 11 bases spanning the gap. Germline assignment: CDR1 SQVTM and CDR2 ANQGSEA. There are 13 residues in the CDR3. CDR3 in DNA: TGCAGCGTTGAGGGAGGGAACGACTATGGCTACACCTTC. Residues: CSVEGGNDYGYTF.

This clone was counted a few times. V usage is TRBV6-8 and J usage is TRBJ2-5; 15 nucleotides line up with TRBD2. The germline V gene encodes CDR1 MNHGY and CDR2 SAAAGT. The CDR3 loop spans 16 amino acids. Trimming took 10 bases from V and 3 from J; bases not matched to a gene: 9. CDR3 bases: TGTGCCATCAGCGGGGGACTAGCGGGAGGAAAAGAGACCCAGTACTTC. Its translation is CAISGGLAGGKETQYF.

J is TRBJ2-3 and V is TRBV19; 9 bases line up with TRBD2. J lost 4 bases, V lost 8 bases, and 4 bases had no gene match. The germline V gene has CDR1 LNHDA and CDR2 SQIVND (reference sequence). CDR3 size: 13 residues. The CDR3 DNA sequence: TGTGCCAGTTCGCGGGGGGGCCCAGATACGCAGTATTTT. Translated, it gives CASSRGGPDTQYF.

This sequence joins TRBV5-1 and TRBJ2-3; the D gene is possibly TRBD1 (5 bases). Germline V gene lookup returns CDR1 SGHRS and CDR2 YFSETQ. V lost 2 bases and J lost 5, with 15 bases in between. This CDR3 is built from 15 residues. For the CDR3, the DNA is TGCGCCAGCAGCTTTTACGGCAGGGCCATAGATACGCAGTATTTT. Its protein product is CASSFYGRAIDTQYF. The whole variable domain, filled in from reference TRBV5-1 and TRBJ2-3, reads KAGVTQTPRYLIKTRGQQVTLSCSPISGHRSVSWYQQTPGQGLQFLFEYFSETQRNKGNFPGRFSGRQFSNSRSEMNVSTLELGDSALYLCASSFYGRAIDTQYFGPGTRLTVL.

This clone was detected only a few times. The rearrangement uses TRBV1 and TRBJ2-7; no check of the table's D call, TRBD1, against the DNA was made. TRBV1 is tagged as a pseudogene. CDR3 length: 14 amino acids. CDR3 in amino acids: CASSQQAGGYEQYV. The CDR3 DNA follows: TGCGCCAGCAGCCAACAAGCAGGGGGCTACGAGCAGTACGTC.

V gene TRBV6-7 combines with J gene TRBJ2-7; 9 bases are a match to TRBD1. TRBV6-7 is an ORF, and what it does is uncertain. With 7 bases clipped from V and 2 bases from J, the junction kept 3 bases outside the gene matches. The CDR3 loop spans 13 amino acids. CDR3 protein: CASTWTGAYEQYF. The CDR3 coding sequence is TGTGCCAGCACGTGGACAGGGGCCTACGAGCAGTACTTC.

V gene TRBV5-1 combines with J gene TRBJ2-7, with D tentatively TRBD2 (5 bases). The ends were cut back, 3 bases at V and 6 bases at J, with 16 bases in the middle. There are 14 residues in the CDR3. Germline loops: CDR1 SGHRS, CDR2 YFSETQ. The CDR3 region is CASSSSAGGGEQYV. The CDR3 region has the DNA TGCGCCAGCAGCTCGAGTGCCGGAGGAGGCGAGCAGTACGTC.

This clone was seen a single time. The rearrangement uses TRBV6-8 and TRBJ2-3, with D perhaps TRBD1 or TRBD2 (6 bases each). In germline, CDR1 is MNHGY, CDR2 SAAAGT. The CDR3 loop spans 13 amino acids. V was cut by 8 bases and J by 2 bases, with 11 bases left in between. The chain's CDR3 is CASGAGHTDTQYF. CDR3 bases: TGTGCCAGCGGGGCGGGACACACAGATACGCAGTATTTT.